A selection of T cell receptor beta chains follows, all from one sample in a study of cytomegalovirus exposure and HLA in healthy donors. Clones were sequenced by immunoSEQ multiplex PCR, and TCRdb holds only the in-frame ones, with some missing. The listing records 60,000 to 65,000 clones. Specimen: PBMCs. Receptor source: a woman aged 18-29 years in good health and CMV-seronegative. Both conserved end residues are part of each CDR3. A D gene is named only where the DNA matches it firmly. A clone size is listed for some rows: how often the clone was seen (once, few, many), or a class if it is expanded.

V,size,J,D,DNA,CDR3
TRBV18,-,TRBJ1-2,TRBD1,TGTGCCAGCTCACCAAGCAGGACAGGGGTAAACTATGGCTACACCTTC,CASSPSRTGVNYGYTF
TRBV6-1,-,TRBJ2-2,-,TGTGCCAGCAGCGGGAGTTTGAGCACCGGGGAGCTGTTTTTT,CASSGSLSTGELFF
TRBV18,-,TRBJ2-7,-,TGTGCCAGCTCACTGGGAGGTGAAAGGGAGAGCTGGGAGCAGTACTTC,CASSLGGERESWEQYF
TRBV7-8,-,TRBJ2-3,-,TGTGCCAGCAGCTTAGCCGACGGGGTTCATTTTTTT,CASSLADGVHFF
TRBV2,-,TRBJ2-7,-,TGTGCCAGCAGTTTGAGGCTCGATCAGGGCGAGCAGTACTTC,CASSLRLDQGEQYF
TRBV6-4,-,TRBJ2-3,TRBD1,TGTGCCAGCAGTGATTCTGCCGACAGGGGAAGCACAGATACGCAGTATTTT,CASSDSADRGSTDTQYF
TRBV2,-,TRBJ1-1,-,TGTGCCAGCAGCGGACAGGAAGCTTTCTTT,CASSGQEAFF
TRBV9,-,TRBJ1-1,TRBD1,TGTGCCAGCAGCCCTTGGGACAGGGGGTTCACTGAAGCTTTCTTT,CASSPWDRGFTEAFF
TRBV15,-,TRBJ2-5,-,TGTGCCACCAGCAGGATGCGAGGTAGCGAGCAAGAGACCCAGTACTTC,CATSRMRGSEQETQYF
TRBV6-1,-,TRBJ2-7,TRBD2,TGTGCCAGCAGTGAACTAGCGGGGGGGCCGACCTACGAGCAGTACTTC,CASSELAGGPTYEQYF
TRBV5-1,-,TRBJ1-2,-,TGCGCCAGCAGCCCTGGGGCAGTAGCTAACTATGGCTACACCTTC,CASSPGAVANYGYTF
TRBV29-1,-,TRBJ1-2,-,TGCAGCGTTGAATCTGTTGAGAGGGATGGCTACACCTTC,CSVESVERDGYTF
TRBV5-5,-,TRBJ1-4,TRBD1,TGTGCCAGCAGCTTGGCCCAGGGGGCTAATGAAAAACTGTTTTTT,CASSLAQGANEKLFF
TRBV4-2,-,TRBJ2-1,-,TGTGCCAGCAGCCAAGCGTCAGGACAAGGAGGGGATGAGCAGTTCTTC,CASSQASGQGGDEQFF
TRBV29-1,-,TRBJ2-7,-,TGCAGCGCGATCCATTCCGGAACAGCCTACGAGCAGTACTTC,CSAIHSGTAYEQYF
TRBV7-9,-,TRBJ2-7,-,TGTGCCAGCAGCTTAGTTGTAACTAGGGCAGGCGAGCAGTACTTC,CASSLVVTRAGEQYF
TRBV9,-,TRBJ1-1,-,TGTGCCAGCAGCGTAGACTCGGGAGCTGGGACTGAAGCTTTCTTT,CASSVDSGAGTEAFF
TRBV5-4,-,TRBJ2-7,TRBD1,TGTGCCAGCAGCGAGGGACAGGGAATCCACGAGCAGTACTTC,CASSEGQGIHEQYF
TRBV19,-,TRBJ1-5,-,TGTGCCAGTTACCAAACAGGTAGCAATCAGCCCCAGCATTTT,CASYQTGSNQPQHF
TRBV2,-,TRBJ1-1,TRBD1,TGTGCCATATCCAGGGGGGCTGTCGTTACTGAAGCTTTCTTT,CAISRGAVVTEAFF
TRBV18,-,TRBJ1-2,-,TGTGCCAGCTCACCAGGTCAGGCACGTAACTATGGCTACACCTTC,CASSPGQARNYGYTF
TRBV30,-,TRBJ2-1,-,TGTGCCTGGAGTGGTCTTCCACAATTGAGGGAGTTCTTC,CAWSGLPQLREFF
TRBV11-3,-,TRBJ2-2,TRBD2,TGTGCCAGCAGCTCTCCCGGGACTAGCGGGAGGTACGGGGAGCTGTTTTTT,CASSSPGTSGRYGELFF
TRBV29-1,-,TRBJ2-1,-,TGCAGCGTTGAATGGGAGCGGAGATTCTCCTACAATGAGCAGTTCTTC,CSVEWERRFSYNEQFF
TRBV25-1,-,TRBJ1-1,-,TGTGCCAGCAGTGTCGGTTGGGGCGGCACTGAAGCTTTCTTT,CASSVGWGGTEAFF
TRBV27,-,TRBJ1-2,TRBD1,TGTGCCAGCAGTTCCCCGGGACAGAACTATGGCTACACCTTC,CASSSPGQNYGYTF
TRBV30,-,TRBJ2-1,TRBD2,TGTGCCTGGAGTGTCCAGGGAGGGAATGAGCAGTTCTTC,CAWSVQGGNEQFF
TRBV9,-,TRBJ2-3,TRBD2,TGTGCCAGCAGCCTCGGGGGGGGACCCACAGATACGCAGTATTTT,CASSLGGGPTDTQYF
TRBV11-3,-,TRBJ2-3,-,TGTGCCAGCAGCCGGAGAGCGGTCACAGATACGCAGTATTTT,CASSRRAVTDTQYF
TRBV6-5,-,TRBJ2-1,TRBD1,TGTGCCAGCAGTTACTCGTCAGGGGGCGAGGATGAGCAGTTCTTC,CASSYSSGGEDEQFF
TRBV10-1,-,TRBJ1-2,TRBD1,TGCGGCACGAGTGGAGGGGGCAGGGGTGAAGCTAACTATGGCTACACCTTC,CGTSGGGRGEANYGYTF
TRBV5-1,-,TRBJ2-7,-,TGCGCCAGCAGCTTGGGACAGGCCCTGGGGGAGCAGTACTTC,CASSLGQALGEQYF
TRBV29-1,-,TRBJ1-2,TRBD1,TGCAGCGTTGATTCCAAGACAGGGAGTGACGGCTACACCTTC,CSVDSKTGSDGYTF
TRBV28,-,TRBJ1-5,-,TGTGCCAGCAGTTTCGGGGCGGGGCGGGAGCCCCAGCATTTT,CASSFGAGREPQHF
TRBV4-1,-,TRBJ1-1,-,TGCGCCAGCAGCGCGCAAAGGGGGGGGACTGAAGCTTTCTTT,CASSAQRGGTEAFF
TRBV29-1,-,TRBJ2-7,-,TGCAGCGTTGGGCGGGGAGGCTACGAGCAGTACTTC,CSVGRGGYEQYF
TRBV5-5,medium-sized,TRBJ2-7,-,TGTGCCAGCAGCTTTTGGGTTGTGACAGAAGGCTCCTACGAGCAGTACTTC,CASSFWVVTEGSYEQYF
TRBV28,-,TRBJ2-7,-,TGTGCCAGCAGTTCCGGGGGACCCTACGAGCAGTACTTC,CASSSGGPYEQYF
TRBV6-6,-,TRBJ1-2,TRBD1,TGTGCCAGCAGTTACGATCCCCAGGGGGTGGGTGGCTACACCTTC,CASSYDPQGVGGYTF
TRBV9,-,TRBJ2-1,TRBD2,TGTGCCAGCAGCCGGTGGGAGGGCCACAATGAGCAGTTCTTC,CASSRWEGHNEQFF
TRBV25-1,-,TRBJ1-2,-,TGTGCCAGCAGTGAAGCATCCGGGATTGATGGCTACACCTTC,CASSEASGIDGYTF
TRBV9,-,TRBJ2-1,TRBD2,TGTGCCAGCAGCGTAGATAGCGGGAGGAAGGGTGAGCAGTTCTTC,CASSVDSGRKGEQFF
TRBV5-8,-,TRBJ2-7,-,TGTGCCAGCAGCTTGGGAGGGTACCGCTCCTACGAGCAGTACTTC,CASSLGGYRSYEQYF
TRBV9,-,TRBJ1-2,-,TGTGCCAGCAGCGTAGCGGGGGGTCGGGCTAACTATGGCTACACCTTC,CASSVAGGRANYGYTF
TRBV29-1,-,TRBJ2-3,TRBD2,TGCAGCGTGAGCCGGGGGGGGACTAGCACAGATACGCAGTATTTT,CSVSRGGTSTDTQYF
TRBV5-4,-,TRBJ2-3,-,TGTGCCAGCAGCCGAAGAGCTCCCCCAACAGATACGCAGTATTTT,CASSRRAPPTDTQYF
TRBV4-1,-,TRBJ1-5,-,TGCGCCAGCAGCCAATCCCCGGGACTAGGTGAGCAGCCCCAGCATTTT,CASSQSPGLGEQPQHF
TRBV9,-,TRBJ1-5,-,TGTGCCAGCAGCGTAGGAGGGAGAAATCAGCCCCAGCATTTT,CASSVGGRNQPQHF
TRBV6-1,-,TRBJ2-3,TRBD2,TGTGCCAGCAGTGAAAGGGCTAGCGGGAGGTCAGATACGCAGTATTTT,CASSERASGRSDTQYF
TRBV6-5,-,TRBJ2-3,-,TGTGCCAGCAGTTACTCGTCCGGGTACACAGATACGCAGTATTTT,CASSYSSGYTDTQYF
TRBV15,medium-sized,TRBJ2-1,TRBD1,TGTGCCACCAGCAGAGATCCTGGGACAGGCTCTAATGAGCAGTTCTTC,CATSRDPGTGSNEQFF
TRBV4-1,-,TRBJ2-1,-,TGCGCCAGCAGCCATCCCGGAGGGCCTTTCGACAATGAGCAGTTCTTC,CASSHPGGPFDNEQFF
TRBV4-2,-,TRBJ2-1,TRBD2,TGTGCCAGCAGCCAGGGGGGACTAGCGGGATACAATGAGCAGTTCTTC,CASSQGGLAGYNEQFF
TRBV30,-,TRBJ2-1,-,TGTGCCTGGAGTGTAAGCACCTACAATGAGCAGTTCTTC,CAWSVSTYNEQFF